Below, 3 T cell receptor beta chains from the same sample are listed, as sequenced in a study of molecular identifiers for immune sequencing clone quantification. TCRdb processed the PCR reads anew with MiXCR; each CDR3 protein has one entry. The table includes around 460,000 distinct CDR3 sequences, over 20% detected once. The sequencing input was naive CD8+ T cells from blood, with Jurkat cell RNA spiked in. Documented subset: FACS-sorted CD8+CD4-CCR7+CD45RA+ naive T cells. These TCRs come from a human donor in good health. Some libraries in this study had Jurkat cell RNA spiked in.

With regard to this clonotype: This may be a read error, as it is one base from a much larger clone. J is TRBJ1-1 and V is TRBV6-2 or TRBV6-3; a weak D match, TRBD1 (5 bases). Germline V gene lookup returns CDR1 MNHEY and CDR2 SVGEGT. The CDR3 runs 16 residues. Here the CDR3 DNA reads TGTGCCAGCAGTTCGCAGGGAGATGAGATATGGGATATCGCTCTCTTT. The encoded protein is CASSSQGDEIWDIALF.

This clonotype was counted many times. The chain employs TRBV20-1 and TRBJ1-5, with TRBD1 as a possible D gene (5 bases). The CDR3 totals 16 residues. CDR1 is DFQATT, CDR2 SNEGSKA, per germline (reference sequence). Trimming shortened V by 3 bases and J by 1 base, and 16 bases separated the two germline ends. The CDR3 region is CSARTTGGPSNQPQHF. The CDR3 bases are TGCAGTGCTAGGACCACAGGAGGGCCGAGCAATCAGCCCCAGCATTTT.

The table lists this clonotype with many counts. This chain joins TRBV6-6 and TRBJ2-7; D is undetermined. Germline CDR1 MNHNY, CDR2 SVGAGI (reference sequence). The CDR3 is 14 residues long. V was pared by 0 bases and J by 0 bases, with 6 bases between. The CDR3 sequence: CASSYSWGSYEQYF. Here the CDR3 DNA reads TGTGCCAGCAGTTACTCCTGGGGCTCCTACGAGCAGTACTTC.